One TCR beta chain is described in this entry. Its target is not known. The data were taken from a study of shared clonotypes between healthy human individuals. Whole-study context: Three men and a couple of women, aged 18 to 49, were donors. General observations from the study: Among donors, the sharing of clonotypes was expected to be influenced by sequencing depth.

The length of the CDR3 is 15 residues. The germline CDR1 and CDR2 sequences are SGHRS and YFSETQ. The V segment lost 3 bases and the J segment 0 bases; nucleotides outside the gene matches: 5. Method: immunoSEQ multiplex PCR; TCRdb's copy keeps in-frame clones and lacks some. Among 2 million to 2.5 million clones listed, just over 90% were seen once. The sample comprised naive CD4+ T cells from PBMCs. The subset is: CD45RA+ positively selected. V gene TRBV5-1 combines with J gene TRBJ2-7; TRBD1 agrees at 8 bases. The clonotype originates from a man in his late teens or twenties in good health. Some clones in this sample may be carry-over from other donors' samples. The CDR3 reads CASSSTGAPSYEQYF. CDR3 nucleotide sequence: TGCGCCAGCAGCTCGACAGGGGCGCCCTCCTACGAGCAGTACTTC.